This T cell receptor (beta chain) was captured by sequencing in a study of blood T cell repertoires in COVID-19. Study-level information: Italy, Spain and the United States were the sources of the convalescent and acute COVID-19 samples. PBMCs, B-cell-depleted T cells, or T cells provided the cDNA or gDNA that made up the material.

This CDR3 comprises 13 residues. Data came from immunoSEQ multiplex PCR; TCRdb stores just in-frame clones and leaves some out. The table lists 200,000 to 250,000 clones, around 83% of them singletons. Sequencing was performed on peripheral blood. This chain links TRBV21-1 with TRBJ1-2. TRBV21-1 is a documented pseudogene. This clonotype was obtained from a woman over 75 with COVID-19, enrolled during active disease. The CDR3 coding sequence is TGTGCCAGCAGCCGGGGAAGGAACTATGGCTACACCTTC. It encodes CASSRGRNYGYTF.